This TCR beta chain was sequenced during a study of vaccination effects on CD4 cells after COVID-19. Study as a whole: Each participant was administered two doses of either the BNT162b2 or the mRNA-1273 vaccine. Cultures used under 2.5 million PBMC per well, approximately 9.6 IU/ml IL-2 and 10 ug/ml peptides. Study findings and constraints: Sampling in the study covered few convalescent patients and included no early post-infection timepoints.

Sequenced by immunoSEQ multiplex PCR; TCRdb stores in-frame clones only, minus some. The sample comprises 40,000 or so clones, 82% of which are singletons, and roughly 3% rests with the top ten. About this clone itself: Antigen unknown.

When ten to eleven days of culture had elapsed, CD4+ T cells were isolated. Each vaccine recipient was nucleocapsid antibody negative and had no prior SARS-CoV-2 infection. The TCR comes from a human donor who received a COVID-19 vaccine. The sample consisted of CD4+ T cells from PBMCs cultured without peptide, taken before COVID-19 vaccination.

CDR3 sequence: CASSSLGGWNSPLHF. CDR3 nucleotide sequence: TGTGCCAGCAGCTCCCTAGGGGGCTGGAATTCACCCCTCCACTTT. The chain carries TRBV7-2 and TRBJ1-6; the match to TRBD1 covers 7 bases. The V and J ends lost 4 bases and 7 bases, in that order; junction bases with no gene match: 7. The CDR3 covers 15 residues. The germline V gene has CDR1 SGHTA and CDR2 FQGNSA.